This T cell receptor (beta chain) was profiled in a study of cytomegalovirus exposure and HLA in healthy donors. With 60 Vbeta and 13 Jbeta primers, the PCR was carried out. Assay: immunoSEQ multiplex PCR; the TCRdb copy retains only in-frame clones and omits some. The sample has roughly 56,000 clones, around 81% seen once. Study conclusions and caveats: There were some V segments, including TRBV6-2 and TRBV6-3, excluded as indistinguishable. The authors later linked a missense DCLRE1C variant to TCR beta V- and J-gene trimming.

Regarding this clone: What it binds is unknown.

Per germline, CDR1 MGHRA and CDR2 YSYEKL. The V end lost 0 bases, the J end lost 0 bases, and 9 bases lay between the germline ends. The CDR3 extends over 15 amino acids. The receptor comes from a boy younger than 18 in good health and CMV-seropositive. The rearrangement uses TRBV4-1 and TRBJ2-7, with D perhaps TRBD2 (5 bases). The sample consisted of PBMCs. In DNA form, the CDR3 reads TGCGCCAGCAGCCAAGATCCGGGGAGCTCCTACGAGCAGTACTTC. Its translation: CASSQDPGSSYEQYF.